The TCR beta chain described here comes from a study of shared clonotypes between healthy human individuals. The naive CD8 population came from CD45RO-negative cells selected for CCR7, without terminally differentiated effector memory CD45RA+ cells. The data were produced by immunoSEQ multiplex PCR, yet TCRdb's version contains in-frame clones alone and is incomplete. The profile shows 550,000 to 650,000 clones, roughly 96% of them singletons. The CDR3 totals 16 residues. The V gene's germline CDR1 is MNHEY and CDR2 SMNVEV (reference sequence). The V end was cut by 2 bases, the J end by 7 bases, with 20 bases between.

The sample consisted of naive CD8+ T cells sorted from blood. The rearrangement uses TRBV27 and TRBJ1-1; TRBD1 might be the D (6 bases). The clonotype comes from a woman aged 25 to 39 in good health. In DNA, the CDR3 is TGTGCCAGCAGTTTAATCAGGCCGACAGGAGTTTATGAAGCTTTCTTT. Translating gives CASSLIRPTGVYEAFF.